This T cell receptor beta chain derives from a study of blood T cell repertoires in COVID-19. Study summary: The United States, Italy and Spain provided the acute and convalescent COVID-19 samples. T cells, B-cell-depleted T cells, or PBMCs provided the cDNA or gDNA that served as material.

The CDR3 is 15 residues long. CDR1 is MNHEY and CDR2 is SVGAGI in the germline V gene. The trim removed 5 bases at V and 4 bases at J, leaving 7 bases unmatched. As handled by the study authors: Researchers report that nucleated cell counts were estimated from reference gene primer amplification. Data came from immunoSEQ multiplex PCR; TCRdb stores just in-frame clones and leaves some out. The V and J calls and clone size were taken over from that table, and D and trimming were inferred from the DNA. Among fewer than 80,000 clones listed, about four fifths were seen once. Sequences were obtained from peripheral blood. The rearrangement links TRBV6-5 to TRBJ2-1; 8 positions match TRBD2. The sequence derives from a woman at least 80 years old with acute or convalescent COVID-19. The CDR3 spells CASSPPRGGYNEQFF. The CDR3 DNA sequence: TGTGCCAGCAGTCCCCCTCGCGGGGGGTACAATGAGCAGTTCTTC.